The next 18 T cell receptor beta chains were all read from a single sample in a study of cytomegalovirus exposure and HLA in healthy donors. A multiplex PCR was run with 60 Vbeta primers and 13 Jbeta primers. Clones were sequenced by immunoSEQ multiplex PCR, and TCRdb holds only the in-frame ones, with some missing. The data hold over 250,000 clones, with roughly 70% observed a single time. The sample taken for sequencing was PBMCs. The receptors come from a female donor in good health and CMV-seronegative.

This chain uses TRBV6-7 with TRBJ2-2, with 8 bases matching TRBD2. TRBV6-7 counts as an open reading frame of uncertain function. V dropped 10 bases and J dropped 7; count of bases not matched to a gene: 11. The CDR3 is 14 residues long. The CDR3 region is CANLPGGLGGELFF. The CDR3 coding sequence is TGTGCCAACCTACCGGGAGGGCTGGGCGGGGAGCTGTTTTTT.

The chain carries TRBV6-5 and TRBJ1-2; tentative D call: TRBD1 (5 bases). CDR3 length equals 13 residues. V lost 6 bases to trimming and J lost 3 bases, with 11 bases between them. In germline, CDR1 is MNHEY, CDR2 SVGAGI. The CDR3 loop reads CASRRGFDYGYTF. In nucleotides, the CDR3 is TGTGCCAGCAGACGGGGGTTCGACTATGGCTACACCTTC.

The CDR3 loop is CAISVEGKGEQYF. CDR3 in DNA: TGTGCCATCAGTGTCGAGGGCAAGGGCGAGCAGTACTTC. V and J are TRBV10-3 and TRBJ2-5, with D possibly TRBD2 on 5 matching bases. The last part of the DNA fits TRBJ2-7 better; the J call may be wrong. The CDR3 sequence is 13 residues long. Germline assignment: CDR1 ENHRY and CDR2 SYGVKD.

The rearrangement uses TRBV6-1 and TRBJ2-7; TRBD2 matches at 16 bases. V shed 7 bases, J shed 4 bases, and the junction held 1 base outside the gene matches. The length of the CDR3 is 14 residues. Germline V gene sequence: CDR1 MNHNS, CDR2 SASEGT. This CDR3 reads CASTGLAGGYEQYF. In nucleotides, the CDR3 is TGTGCCAGCACGGGACTAGCGGGAGGGTACGAGCAGTACTTC.

The chain joins TRBV2 to TRBJ1-3; 7 bases line up with TRBD1. Per the germline V gene, CDR1 is SNHLY and CDR2 is FYNNEI. This CDR3 is built from 14 residues. Germline trimming cut 9 bases from V and 0 bases from J; bases unmatched to any gene: 5. The CDR3 DNA reads TGTGCCAGATGGGACAGCAACTCTGGAAACACCATATATTTT. Its protein product is CARWDSNSGNTIYF.

The genes are TRBV6-6 and TRBJ2-7, with a possible D match to TRBD1 (6 bases). The CDR3 runs 16 residues. Germline V CDR1 and CDR2: MNHNY, SVGAGI (reference sequence). V lost 5 bases, J lost 0 bases, and 17 bases lay in between. The CDR3 protein is CASSTRQDPLSYEQYF. The CDR3 DNA reads TGTGCCAGCAGTACGCGACAGGACCCACTCTCCTACGAGCAGTACTTC.

This chain uses TRBV19 with TRBJ1-1; TRBD1 matches 7 bases. V gave up 3 bases and J gave up 2 bases; unmatched junction bases: 9. The germline V gene encodes CDR1 LNHDA and CDR2 SQIVND (reference sequence). CDR3 size: 16 residues. CDR3 coding DNA: TGTGCCAGTAGTATCAGGACAGGTTCTGGAAACACTGAAGCTTTCTTT. Its protein is CASSIRTGSGNTEAFF.

This clone was detected only once. This chain connects TRBV28 to TRBJ2-7, with 8 bases fitting TRBD1. This CDR3 spans 15 amino acids. With 5 bases clipped from V and 3 bases from J, the junction kept 9 bases outside the gene matches. Germline CDR1 and CDR2: MDHEN and SYDVKM. CDR3 protein: CASSIPRTGYYEQYF. DNA for the CDR3: TGTGCCAGCAGTATACCTCGGACAGGGTACTACGAGCAGTACTTC.

A remark on this clone: One end of the junction varies from germline; a read error may be responsible. Distinct nucleotide sequences in the sample also encode this CDR3. This chain links TRBV18 with TRBJ2-3, with TRBD1 matching 8 bases. CDR3 length: 13 residues. CDR1 is KGHSH, CDR2 LQKENI, per germline. The CDR3 here is CASSPQGADTQYF. In DNA form, the CDR3 reads TGTGCCAGCTCACCCCAGGGGGCGGATACGCAGTATTTC.

V is TRBV27 and J is TRBJ1-1; D possibly corresponds to TRBD1 (5 bases). Trimming left V 6 bases short and J 1 base short, with 12 bases between. Germline CDR1 MNHEY, CDR2 SMNVEV (reference sequence). The CDR3 has 14 amino acids. The CDR3 loop is CASRPPRGNTEAFF. The CDR3 DNA reads as TGTGCCAGCAGACCCCCTAGGGGGAACACTGAAGCTTTCTTT.

This chain connects TRBV21-1 to TRBJ2-7; the tabulated D call, TRBD1, remains unverified against the DNA. TRBV21-1 is a known pseudogene. CDR3 length: 15 residues. In nucleotides, the CDR3 is TGTGCCAGCAGCAATCCGGACAGGGTGCCCTGGGGGCAGTACTTC. Its translation is CASSNPDRVPWGQYF.

The CDR3 sequence is CASSFPERARGLRPDTQYF. The CDR3 DNA is TGCGCCAGCAGCTTCCCCGAGCGGGCCCGCGGCCTCAGACCGGATACGCAGTATTTT. The chain has TRBV5-1 and TRBJ2-3; TRBD2 might be the D (6 bases). CDR1 and CDR2 (germline): SGHRS, YFSETQ. V was clipped by 2 bases and J by 6 bases, with 28 bases between them. The CDR3 length is 19 residues.

This rearrangement joins TRBV11-3 to TRBJ2-2; 12 bases fit TRBD2. This CDR3 is built from 17 residues. V trimming: 5 bases; J trimming: 4 bases; junction bases outside the gene matches: 8. Germline CDR1 is SGHNT and CDR2 is YENEEA. In DNA form, the CDR3 reads TGTGCCAGCAGCCAAACTAGCGGGAGGTCGGTCACCGGGGAGCTGTTTTTT. Its protein product is CASSQTSGRSVTGELFF.

The chain recombines TRBV27 with TRBJ2-3; 7 nucleotides match TRBD1. Germline V gene data show CDR1 as MNHEY and CDR2 as SMNVEV (reference sequence). The V gene end was trimmed by 3 bases and the J gene end by 0 bases; junction bases not matched to a gene: 3. The CDR3 runs to 15 residues. The CDR3 bases are TGTGCCAGCAGTTTCGGGGACAGAAGCACAGATACGCAGTATTTT. This gives the protein CASSFGDRSTDTQYF.

This clone occurred a few times. This sequence joins TRBV7-2 and TRBJ2-7; 8 bases agree with TRBD2. V was pared by 3 bases and J by 1 base, with 5 bases of the junction left unmatched. The CDR3 loop spans 15 amino acids. Germline V gene data show CDR1 as SGHTA and CDR2 as FQGNSA. CDR3 in DNA: TGTGCCAGCAGCTTTCTAGCGGGCGTTTCCTACGAGCAGTACTTC. Its protein product is CASSFLAGVSYEQYF.

This chain connects TRBV10-3 to TRBJ1-2; D might be TRBD1 (5 bases). The length of the CDR3 is 10 residues. Germline V lookup: CDR1 ENHRY, CDR2 SYGVKD. Trimming took off 10 bases at V and 10 bases at J, with 13 bases between the two ends. The CDR3 is CATSGGSYTF. CDR3 sequence (DNA): TGTGCCACCTCCGGGGGTTCCTACACCTTC.

V is TRBV12-5 and J is TRBJ2-7; D gene ambiguous. Trimming pared 4 bases from V and 3 bases from J, leaving 4 bases between. The CDR3 sequence is 11 residues long. Germline V CDR1 and CDR2: LGHNT, FRNRAP. The CDR3 region is CASGSLYEQYF. DNA for the CDR3: TGTGCTAGTGGTTCACTCTACGAGCAGTACTTC.

This clone was found a few times. The CDR3 reads CASSPGQRETQYF. As DNA, the CDR3 is TGTGCCAGCAGCCCCGGACAGCGGGAGACCCAGTACTTC. V and J are TRBV7-6 and TRBJ2-5; D possibly corresponds to TRBD1 (6 bases). The germline V gene has CDR1 SGHVS and CDR2 FNYEAQ. The CDR3 extends over 13 amino acids. Trimming left V 5 bases short and J 5 bases short, with 12 bases between. The entire variable domain, with the rest obtained from reference TRBV7-6 and TRBJ2-5, is as follows: GAGVSQSPRYKVTKRGQDVALRCDPISGHVSLYWYRQALGQGPEFLTYFNYEAQQDKSGLPNDRFSAERPEGSISTLTIQRTEQRDSAMYRCASSPGQRETQYFGPGTRLLVL.